This passage covers 28 T cell receptor beta chains from one sample sequenced in a study of cytomegalovirus exposure and HLA in healthy donors. The PCR had 60 Vbeta and 13 Jbeta primers. The assay was immunoSEQ multiplex PCR, and TCRdb's table has in-frame clones only and misses some. Of roughly 140,000 clones detected, 80% appear once; the ten largest clones hold over 2%. The sequenced sample was PBMCs. The receptors originated from a man aged 25-40 years in good health and CMV-seronegative.

The rearrangement joins TRBV7-9 to TRBJ2-7; 9 bases align to TRBD1. With 2 bases clipped from V and 7 bases from J, the junction kept 9 bases outside the gene matches. The CDR3 spans 15 residues. Germline CDR1 and CDR2: SEHNR and FQNEAQ (reference sequence). CDR3 amino acids: CASSLRTGAPGEQYF. In nucleotides, the CDR3 is TGTGCCAGCAGCTTAAGGACAGGGGCCCCTGGGGAGCAGTACTTC.

This sequence joins TRBV14 and TRBJ2-6, with D perhaps TRBD2 (6 bases). Germline CDR1 and CDR2: SGHDN and FVKESK. The germline V and J ends were trimmed by 4 bases and 0 bases, with 10 bases remaining between them. This CDR3 is 16 amino acids long. CDR3 DNA sequence: TGTGCCAGCAGCCCGGGACTGGTCTCTGGGGCCAACGTCCTGACTTTC. Its protein is CASSPGLVSGANVLTF.

In this sample, this clone turned up once. In nucleotides, the CDR3 is TGTGCCAGCAGTTACAGGGGGCCGAACACTGAAGCTTTCTTT. This codes for CASSYRGPNTEAFF. The rearrangement uses TRBV27 and TRBJ1-1, with TRBD1 identical over 9 bases. Trimming at V came to 4 bases and at J to 1 base, leaving 1 base not matched to a gene. CDR1 and CDR2 (germline): MNHEY, SMNVEV (reference sequence). This CDR3 has 14 amino acids.

This clone was seen a single time. The chain has TRBV6-5 and TRBJ1-1; 9 positions match TRBD1. The CDR3 consists of 16 residues. Losses at the gene ends were 2 bases for V and 7 bases for J; bases not matched to a gene: 11. The germline V gene has CDR1 MNHEY and CDR2 SVGAGI. The CDR3 nucleotides read TGTGCCAGCAGTTACGGGACAGGGACGGGTTTGGATGAAGCTTTCTTT. This sequence encodes CASSYGTGTGLDEAFF.

This sequence joins TRBV5-1 and TRBJ2-5; D is unresolved. The CDR3 contains 15 residues. The V end lost 3 bases, the J end lost 3 bases, and 15 bases lay between the germline ends. Germline-derived CDR1 and CDR2 are SGHRS and YFSETQ. In DNA, the CDR3 is TGCGCCAGCAGCTCCTCTATATCGGTAAAAGAGACCCAGTACTTC. As protein: CASSSSISVKETQYF.

This rearrangement joins TRBV6-4 to TRBJ1-2; TRBD1 matches 8 bases. This CDR3 has 18 residues. V trimming: 7 bases; J trimming: 4 bases; junction bases outside the gene matches: 20. Germline V lookup: CDR1 MRHNA, CDR2 SNTAGT. This chain's CDR3 is CASTREDPRQGALYGYTF. For the CDR3, the DNA is TGTGCCAGCACCCGAGAAGACCCGAGGCAGGGGGCCCTCTATGGCTACACCTTC.

The chain employs TRBV30 and TRBJ1-1; D remains ambiguous. Germline CDR1 GTSNPN, CDR2 SVGIG (reference sequence). The V and J ends lost 4 bases and 1 base respectively, with 10 bases between them. The CDR3 has 13 residues. The CDR3 region is CAWTLLENTEAFF. In DNA form, the CDR3 reads TGTGCCTGGACCCTCTTAGAGAACACTGAAGCTTTCTTT.

The chain couples TRBV9 to TRBJ2-5; 8 bases align to TRBD1. The CDR3 extends over 16 amino acids. V was pared by 1 base and J by 4 bases, with 9 bases of the junction left unmatched. Germline loops: CDR1 SGDLS, CDR2 YYNGEE. The CDR3 here is CASSVRSGGFGETQYF. In DNA, the CDR3 is TGTGCCAGCAGCGTACGTTCAGGGGGCTTTGGAGAGACCCAGTACTTC. Full variable domain (rest looked up from reference TRBV9 and TRBJ2-5): DSGVTQTPKHLITATGQRVTLRCSPRSGDLSVYWYQQSLDQGLQFLIQYYNGEERAKGNILERFSAQQFPDLHSELNLSSLELGDSALYFCASSVRSGGFGETQYFGPGTRLLVL.

This sequence joins TRBV27 and TRBJ1-1; unclear D gene. The CDR3 has 12 residues. V lost 6 bases and J lost 1, with 6 bases in between. Germline loops: CDR1 MNHEY, CDR2 SMNVEV (reference sequence). DNA for the CDR3: TGTGCCAGCAGCCCGGGGAACACTGAAGCTTTCTTT. It translates to CASSPGNTEAFF.

This clone turned up a few times. This chain connects TRBV4-1 to TRBJ1-6; D is uncertain. The CDR3 covers 16 residues. Germline-derived CDR1 and CDR2 are MGHRA and YSYEKL. Trimming took 0 bases from V and 0 from J, leaving 6 bases between them. CDR3 region: CASSQDMASYNSPLHF. The CDR3 DNA reads as TGCGCCAGCAGCCAAGATATGGCCTCCTATAATTCACCCCTCCACTTT.

This chain links TRBV5-6 with TRBJ2-3; 10 bases align to TRBD2. This CDR3 contains 19 residues. Trimming took 5 bases from V and 5 from J; bases not matched to a gene: 20. Germline values: CDR1 SGHDT, CDR2 YYEEEE. CDR3 sequence: CASSSPPIGLAGAEDTQYF. The CDR3 DNA reads as TGTGCCAGCAGTTCGCCGCCAATCGGGCTAGCGGGGGCTGAAGATACGCAGTATTTT.

This sequence joins TRBV5-1 and TRBJ1-1; D gene ambiguous. Trimming pared 4 bases from V and 0 bases from J, leaving 10 bases between. The CDR3 runs to 14 residues. The V gene's germline CDR1 is SGHRS and CDR2 YFSETQ. DNA for the CDR3: TGCGCCAGCAGCGTGTTTGGGCTGAACACTGAAGCTTTCTTT. It encodes CASSVFGLNTEAFF.

The chain combines TRBV7-8 with TRBJ1-2; weak D call: TRBD1 (6 bases). From germline, CDR1 is SGHVS and CDR2 FQNEAQ. V was pared by 2 bases and J by 6 bases, with 16 bases between. The CDR3 runs to 15 residues. The DNA for the CDR3 is TGTGCCAGCAGCTTATATGGGGGCCGTTGGGATGGCTACACCTTC. Translating it yields CASSLYGGRWDGYTF.

The chain employs TRBV9 and TRBJ2-5, with 9 bases identical to TRBD2. The CDR3 is 14 residues long. With V trimmed by 3 bases and J by 4 bases, 4 bases remained unmatched. Per the germline V gene, CDR1 is SGDLS and CDR2 is YYNGEE. For the CDR3, the DNA is TGTGCCAGCAGCGCCCGCGGGGGGGCAGAGACCCAGTACTTC. Translated: CASSARGGAETQYF. Full variable domain (rest looked up from reference TRBV9 and TRBJ2-5): DSGVTQTPKHLITATGQRVTLRCSPRSGDLSVYWYQQSLDQGLQFLIQYYNGEERAKGNILERFSAQQFPDLHSELNLSSLELGDSALYFCASSARGGAETQYFGPGTRLLVL.

The chain links TRBV29-1 to TRBJ1-3, with D maybe TRBD1 (5 bases). This CDR3 has 13 amino acids. Germline lookup yields CDR1 SQVTM and CDR2 ANQGSEA. Trimming took 3 bases from V and 10 from J, leaving 16 bases between them. The CDR3 here is CSVESQGGGTIYF. In nucleotides, the CDR3 is TGCAGCGTTGAGTCTCAGGGCGGGGGGACCATATATTTT.

J is TRBJ2-5 and V is TRBV6-5; 9 nucleotides match TRBD1. This CDR3 contains 15 residues. The V gene end was trimmed by 7 bases and the J gene end by 1 base; junction bases not matched to a gene: 7. The germline CDR1 and CDR2 sequences are MNHEY and SVGAGI. Here the CDR3 DNA reads TGTGCCAGCACCCTTTTACAGGGGGCCCAAGAGACCCAGTACTTC. It codes for CASTLLQGAQETQYF.

This clone appeared a few times. The V gene is TRBV29-1, the J gene TRBJ2-1, with 7 positions matching TRBD1. Germline-derived CDR1 and CDR2 are SQVTM and ANQGSEA. V lost 6 bases, J lost 10 bases, and 6 bases stayed unmatched. The CDR3 consists of 11 residues. DNA of the CDR3: TGCAGCGTAATACCAGGGGGAGAGCAGTTCTTC. Translated: CSVIPGGEQFF.

The chain uses TRBV23-1 and TRBJ1-5; 7 bases map to TRBD1. TRBV23-1 is classed as an ORF, of uncertain function. There are 16 residues in the CDR3. V dropped 1 base and J dropped 0; count of bases not matched to a gene: 3. CDR3 sequence reads: CASSQLGQYSNQPQHF. As DNA, the CDR3 is TGCGCCAGCAGTCAATTGGGACAGTATAGCAATCAGCCCCAGCATTTT.

CDR3 protein: CASSTGFTYEQYF. Here the CDR3 DNA reads TGCGCCAGCAGCACGGGATTTACCTACGAGCAGTACTTC. The chain joins TRBV5-1 to TRBJ2-7; TRBD2 is a possible D gene (5 bases). Germline lookup yields CDR1 SGHRS and CDR2 YFSETQ. Trimming removed 4 bases at V and 2 bases at J, with 10 bases between. The CDR3 runs to 13 residues.

With respect to this clone: Other nucleotide sequences from this sample produce the same CDR3. The V call is TRBV30, the J call TRBJ1-3; 8 positions match TRBD1. Looked up from germline, CDR1 is GTSNPN and CDR2 is SVGIG (reference sequence). This CDR3 is 17 amino acids long. J gave up 4 bases and V 4 bases, and 15 bases lay outside the gene matches. This CDR3 is CAWTPDRVGSGGNTIYF. CDR3 in DNA: TGTGCCTGGACCCCGGACAGGGTAGGCTCGGGAGGAAACACCATATATTTT.

The rearrangement links TRBV7-9 to TRBJ2-7; 7 nucleotides line up with TRBD1. The CDR3 length is 15 residues. Per the germline V gene, CDR1 is SEHNR and CDR2 is FQNEAQ (reference sequence). J gave up 5 bases and V 1 base, and 8 bases lay outside the gene matches. CDR3 coding DNA: TGTGCCAGCAGCTTAGAAGACAGGGTCGTGGACGAGCAGTACTTC. Residues: CASSLEDRVVDEQYF.

The chain joins TRBV11-2 to TRBJ2-3, with D perhaps TRBD2 (6 bases). The germline CDR1 and CDR2 sequences are SGHAT and FQNNGV. The CDR3 runs to 16 residues. Between the trimmed V and J ends, which lost 5 bases and 1 base, there was a span of 16 bases. The CDR3 here is CASSPPSARGTDTQYF. CDR3 nucleotide sequence: TGTGCCAGCAGCCCCCCTAGCGCCAGGGGCACAGATACGCAGTATTTT.

The gene calls are TRBV18 and TRBJ2-7, with TRBD1 matching over 12 bases. After removal of 1 base from V and 7 bases from J, the junction contained 5 bases not matched to a gene. The CDR3 length is 15 residues. Per germline, CDR1 KGHSH and CDR2 LQKENI. The DNA for the CDR3 is TGTGCCAGCTCACCACAGGGACAGGGGGCGGGGGAGCAGTACTTC. Protein product: CASSPQGQGAGEQYF.

The chain has TRBV28 and TRBJ1-2; a weak D match, TRBD1 (6 bases). V gave up 4 bases and J gave up 8 bases, with 20 bases separating them. The CDR3 loop spans 15 amino acids. Germline V lookup: CDR1 MDHEN, CDR2 SYDVKM. The CDR3 DNA reads as TGTGCCAGCAGTTCTCCCGCCGGACAGATCAAGGGCTACACCTTC. Protein: CASSSPAGQIKGYTF.

The chain joins TRBV7-2 to TRBJ2-5, with a tentative D call TRBD1 (6 bases). This CDR3 is built from 14 residues. CDR1 is SGHTA, CDR2 FQGNSA, per germline. Trimming removed 5 bases from V and 2 bases from J, with 12 bases in between. The DNA of the CDR3 is TGTGCCAGCAGCATCTCTCAGGGGCAAGAGACCCAGTACTTC. Its protein product is CASSISQGQETQYF.

This chain joins TRBV19 and TRBJ1-1; possible D gene TRBD1, 5 bases. The CDR3 loop spans 14 amino acids. Looked up from germline, CDR1 is LNHDA and CDR2 is SQIVND (reference sequence). Trimming cost V 7 bases and J 6 bases, with 18 bases left between them. The CDR3 sequence: CASKVGGWRSEAFF. For the CDR3, the DNA is TGTGCCAGTAAAGTCGGGGGATGGAGGTCTGAAGCTTTCTTT. Drawing the rest from reference TRBV19 and TRBJ1-1, the complete variable domain is DGGITQSPKYLFRKEGQNVTLSCEQNLNHDAMYWYRQDPGQGLRLIYYSQIVNDFQKGDIAEGYSVSREKKESFPLTVTSAQKNPTAFYLCASKVGGWRSEAFFGQGTRLTVV.

This clone has only a few counts. J is TRBJ1-1 and V is TRBV4-1; D gene unclear. Germline-derived CDR1 and CDR2 are MGHRA and YSYEKL. V was cut by 1 base and J by 0 bases, with 9 bases left in between. The CDR3 has 15 residues. The CDR3 sequence: CASSQVAGLNTEAFF. CDR3 coding DNA: TGCGCCAGCAGCCAAGTTGCAGGTCTGAACACTGAAGCTTTCTTT.

V is TRBV9 and J is TRBJ2-7; a possible D gene is TRBD2 (6 bases). Germline assignment: CDR1 SGDLS and CDR2 YYNGEE. The CDR3 spans 15 residues. Trimming left V 6 bases short and J 1 base short, with 17 bases between. Written as DNA, the CDR3 is TGTGCCAGCACGTCTGGAGGGACCCGATCCTACGAGCAGTACTTC. This sequence encodes CASTSGGTRSYEQYF.